This T cell receptor (beta chain) was captured by sequencing in a study of beta chain features in type 1 diabetes. For this clone: Its target is not known. A much larger clone differs by one base, so this may be a read error. This CDR3 is also generated by other DNA sequences in the sample.

Overall study results and limits: When Type 1 diabetes patients were examined, their TCRB CDR3s proved moderately but significantly shorter in all four CD4+ subsets. PCR might preferentially amplify shorter templates, equally in patients and controls. Junctions at VDJ sites from type 1 diabetes patients had fewer insertions and more deletions.

In germline, CDR1 is SGHNT, CDR2 YYREEE (reference sequence). The CDR3 is 14 amino acids. J lost 7 bases, V lost 3 bases, and 6 bases had no gene match. Expressed TCRB transcripts got sequenced, as all isolated RNA was reverse transcribed. The method was immunoSEQ multiplex PCR; TCRdb's version includes in-frame clones alone and lacks a portion of them. Among some 370,000 clones listed, about 10% were seen once. This clonotype originated in a young man with type 1 diabetes. What was sequenced was central memory CD4+ T cells from blood. The V gene is TRBV5-4, the J gene TRBJ2-7, with 11 nucleotides matching TRBD1. CDR3 residues: CASSWGQGGYEQYF. CDR3 DNA: TGTGCCAGCAGCTGGGGACAGGGGGGCTATGAGCAGTACTTC.